Listed below are T cell receptor beta chains from one sample, sequenced in a study of shared clonotypes between healthy human individuals. Clones were sequenced by immunoSEQ multiplex PCR, and TCRdb holds only the in-frame ones, with some missing. The sample records 2 million to 2.5 million clones, around 95% being singletons. The sequenced sample was naive CD4+ T cells sorted from blood. These receptors came from a man between 18 and 35 years old in good health. Both conserved end residues are part of each CDR3. A D gene is named only where the DNA matches it firmly. Clone size is stated in some rows and not others, as once, few, many or a class when expanded.

J gene,clone size,V gene,D gene,CDR3 protein,CDR3 DNA
TRBJ1-2,NA,TRBV6-1,TRBD1,CASSGTVQGANYGYTF,TGTGCCAGCAGTGGGACTGTTCAGGGGGCTAACTATGGCTACACCTTC
TRBJ2-3,NA,TRBV20-1,NA,CSATDPDTQYF,TGCAGTGCTACGGACCCAGATACGCAGTATTTT
TRBJ1-6,NA,TRBV10-3,NA,CAISESDGKNSPLHF,TGTGCCATCAGTGAGTCGGACGGGAAGAATTCACCCCTCCACTTT
TRBJ2-5,NA,TRBV29-1,TRBD1,CSVDPGTGGKEQYF,TGCAGCGTTGACCCCGGGACAGGGGGTAAAGAGCAGTACTTC
TRBJ1-2,NA,TRBV19,NA,CASSRQGANGYTF,TGTGCCAGTAGCCGTCAGGGAGCCAATGGCTACACCTTC
TRBJ2-5,NA,TRBV2,NA,CASSERASGETQYF,TGTGCCAGCAGTGAACGGGCTAGTGGGGAGACCCAGTACTTC
TRBJ1-1,NA,TRBV6-6,NA,CASSSTPRVEAFF,TGTGCCAGCAGTTCTACACCTAGGGTCGAAGCTTTCTTT
TRBJ2-7,NA,TRBV30,NA,CAWSVGTGGSRHEQYF,TGTGCCTGGAGTGTAGGAACAGGTGGATCTCGGCACGAGCAGTACTTC
TRBJ2-7,NA,TRBV29-1,NA,CSAATSPGEQYF,TGCAGCGCCGCGACTAGTCCCGGCGAGCAGTACTTC
TRBJ1-1,NA,TRBV11-2,NA,CASSPSGAKVNTEAFF,TGTGCCAGCAGCCCCTCCGGGGCGAAGGTCAACACTGAAGCTTTCTTT
TRBJ2-2,NA,TRBV19,NA,CASSPLLATGELFF,TGTGCCAGTAGCCCACTCCTGGCCACCGGGGAGCTGTTTTTT
TRBJ1-4,NA,TRBV5-1,NA,CASSLEGSNEKLFF,TGCGCCAGCAGCTTGGAAGGGTCTAATGAAAAACTGTTTTTT
TRBJ2-1,NA,TRBV6-5,NA,CASNQGLRGGEQFF,TGTGCCAGCAACCAAGGACTTAGGGGCGGGGAGCAGTTCTTC
TRBJ2-3,NA,TRBV9,NA,CASSTRVDTQYF,TGTGCCAGCAGCACCAGGGTGGATACGCAGTATTTT
TRBJ2-1,NA,TRBV7-8,TRBD1,CASSGRTGSYNEQFF,TGTGCCAGCAGCGGGCGGACAGGGTCCTACAATGAGCAGTTCTTC
TRBJ2-1,NA,TRBV2,NA,CASDRDSSSYNEQFF,TGTGCCAGCGACCGGGACTCCAGCTCCTACAATGAGCAGTTCTTC
TRBJ1-1,NA,TRBV10-2,NA,CAIHPATSTEAFF,TGCGCCATCCACCCTGCTACATCCACTGAAGCTTTCTTT
TRBJ2-3,NA,TRBV5-4,TRBD1,CASSITGGALVSDTQYF,TGTGCCAGCAGCATCACAGGGGGCGCGTTAGTGTCAGATACGCAGTATTTT
TRBJ1-4,once,TRBV25-1,TRBD1,CASSVAGGDEKLFF,TGTGCCAGCAGTGTAGCAGGGGGAGATGAAAAACTGTTTTTT
TRBJ1-3,NA,TRBV5-1,NA,CASSLGGGSGNTIYF,TGCGCCAGCAGCTTGGGCGGCGGCTCTGGAAACACCATATATTTT
TRBJ2-7,NA,TRBV5-6,NA,CASSRGGGLTGYEQYF,TGTGCCAGCAGCCGCGGCGGGGGGTTGACAGGGTACGAGCAGTACTTC
TRBJ2-6,NA,TRBV6-6,NA,CASIGASGANVLTF,TGTGCCAGCATTGGGGCCTCTGGGGCCAACGTCCTGACTTTC
TRBJ2-5,NA,TRBV19,NA,CASSRTVAETQYF,TGTGCCAGTAGTAGGACGGTAGCTGAGACCCAGTACTTC
TRBJ1-6,once,TRBV4-1,TRBD1,CASSPRTGPNSPLHF,TGCGCCAGCAGCCCCAGGACAGGGCCGAATTCACCCCTCCACTTT
TRBJ1-4,NA,TRBV4-3,NA,CASSQEAQGTNEKLFF,TGCGCCAGCAGCCAAGAGGCCCAGGGCACTAATGAAAAACTGTTTTTT
TRBJ1-1,NA,TRBV19,NA,CASSISNNLNTEAFF,TGTGCCAGTAGTATTTCGAACAACTTGAACACTGAAGCTTTCTTT
TRBJ1-1,NA,TRBV20-1,NA,CSATGDREAFF,TGCAGTGCGACCGGGGACCGTGAAGCTTTCTTT
TRBJ2-2,NA,TRBV30,TRBD2,CAWSVRRGANTGELFF,TGTGCCTGGAGTGTACGCCGGGGGGCGAACACCGGGGAGCTGTTTTTT
TRBJ1-5,NA,TRBV16,NA,CASSLAWGNQPQHF,TGTGCCAGCAGCCTGGCGTGGGGTAATCAGCCCCAGCATTTT
TRBJ1-2,NA,TRBV11-2,TRBD1,CASSLGQGYGYTF,TGTGCCAGCAGCTTGGGACAGGGGTATGGCTACACCTTC
TRBJ1-1,NA,TRBV30,TRBD1,CAWSVKTGQGNTEAFF,TGTGCCTGGAGTGTAAAAACGGGACAGGGGAACACTGAAGCTTTCTTT
TRBJ2-1,NA,TRBV11-2,NA,CASSLVAGAAQQFF,TGTGCCAGCAGCTTAGTTGCGGGGGCAGCCCAGCAGTTCTTC
TRBJ2-7,NA,TRBV2,TRBD2,CASSAASGTYEQYF,TGTGCCAGCAGTGCTGCTAGCGGAACCTACGAGCAGTACTTC
TRBJ1-3,NA,TRBV30,NA,CAWSVPGTGAGTGSGNTIYF,TGTGCCTGGAGTGTACCTGGGACGGGGGCCGGTACTGGGTCTGGAAACACCATATATTTT
TRBJ2-3,NA,TRBV5-6,NA,CASSLSSTDTQYF,TGTGCCAGCAGCTTGTCGAGCACAGATACGCAGTATTTT
TRBJ1-5,NA,TRBV7-2,NA,CASSQDGSLNQPQHF,TGTGCCAGCAGCCAAGACGGATCACTCAATCAGCCCCAGCATTTT
TRBJ2-7,NA,TRBV6-1,TRBD2,CASSEDRPGLAREQYF,TGTGCCAGCAGTGAAGATAGGCCGGGACTAGCGAGAGAGCAGTACTTC
TRBJ1-1,once,TRBV7-2,NA,CASSLFRAGANTEAFF,TGTGCCAGCAGCTTGTTCCGGGCCGGGGCGAACACTGAAGCTTTCTTT
TRBJ1-4,NA,TRBV4-2,NA,CASSRDRNNEKLFF,TGTGCCAGCAGCCGAGACAGGAATAATGAAAAACTGTTTTTT
TRBJ2-2,NA,TRBV7-2,NA,CASSLELVGELFF,TGTGCCAGCAGCTTAGAGCTGGTCGGGGAGCTGTTTTTT
TRBJ2-5,NA,TRBV7-9,TRBD2,CASSFAGAPLETQYF,TGTGCCAGCAGCTTCGCGGGAGCCCCCTTGGAGACCCAGTACTTC
TRBJ1-2,NA,TRBV5-1,NA,CASSLTDTYGYTF,TGCGCCAGCAGCTTGACAGATACTTATGGCTACACCTTC
TRBJ1-3,NA,TRBV4-1,NA,CASQDGLTSGNTIYF,TGCGCCAGCCAAGATGGGCTTACCTCTGGAAACACCATATATTTT
TRBJ2-3,NA,TRBV4-1,NA,CASSQGPGASTDTQYF,TGCGCCAGCAGCCAAGGTCCGGGAGCTAGCACAGATACGCAGTATTTT